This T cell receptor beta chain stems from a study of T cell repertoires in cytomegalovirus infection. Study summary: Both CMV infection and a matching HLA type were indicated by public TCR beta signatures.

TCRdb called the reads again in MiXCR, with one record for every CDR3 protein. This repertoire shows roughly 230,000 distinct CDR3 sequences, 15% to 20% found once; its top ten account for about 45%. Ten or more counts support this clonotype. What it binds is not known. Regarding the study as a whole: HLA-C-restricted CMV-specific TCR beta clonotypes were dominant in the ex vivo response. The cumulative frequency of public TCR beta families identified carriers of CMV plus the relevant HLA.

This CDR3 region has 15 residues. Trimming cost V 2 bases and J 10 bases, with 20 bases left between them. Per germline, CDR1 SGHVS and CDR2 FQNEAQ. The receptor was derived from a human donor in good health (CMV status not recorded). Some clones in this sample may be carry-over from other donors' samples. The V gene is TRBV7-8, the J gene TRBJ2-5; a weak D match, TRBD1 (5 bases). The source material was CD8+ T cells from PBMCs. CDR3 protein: CASSLPGAPAWDQYF. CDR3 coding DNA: TGTGCCAGCAGCTTACCTGGGGCCCCCGCTTGGGACCAGTACTTC.